The entry that follows covers one T cell receptor (beta chain) sequence. This sample stems from a study of blood T cell repertoires in COVID-19. Study overall: Sample material is recorded as cDNA or gDNA derived from T cells, B-cell-depleted T cells, or PBMCs.

Per the study methods: By means of reference gene primer amplification, nucleated cell counts were estimated. Profiled with immunoSEQ multiplex PCR; TCRdb holds only in-frame clones, not every one. The DNA was the basis for D and trimming; V, J and clone size are from that table. Here the sample spans under 65,000 clones, about 93% being singletons. V lost 6 bases to trimming and J lost 6 bases; unmatched junction nucleotides: 8. In germline, CDR1 is SEHNR, CDR2 FQNEAQ (reference sequence). The CDR3 spans 14 residues. The chain uses TRBV7-9 and TRBJ1-1; 9 bases match TRBD1. This clonotype was obtained from a woman of 80 years or more with active COVID-19. Material: peripheral blood. In DNA, the CDR3 is TGTGCCAGCAGTCGCGACAGGGGGAGACCTGAAGCTTTCTTT. Encoded protein: CASSRDRGRPEAFF.